The 14 T cell receptor beta chains reported below all come from one sample, sequenced in a study of T cell repertoires in cytomegalovirus infection. TCRdb called the reads again in MiXCR, with one record for every CDR3 protein. The data contain more than 150,000 distinct CDR3 sequences, 17% of them singletons. The specimen sequenced was CD8+ T cells from PBMCs. Every receptor here comes from a human donor in good health (CMV status not recorded). Some clones in this sample may be carry-over from other donors' samples.

V and J are TRBV20-1 and TRBJ2-3, with 14 nucleotides matching TRBD2. CDR1 and CDR2 from the germline V gene are DFQATT and SNEGSKA (reference sequence). The CDR3 has 17 residues. V dropped 6 bases and J dropped 4; count of bases not matched to a gene: 12. The CDR3 is CSAPPGLAGVRADTQYF. The CDR3 DNA reads as TGCAGTGCGCCGCCGGGACTAGCGGGGGTAAGGGCAGATACGCAGTATTTT.

This clonotype was seen at least ten times. V and J are TRBV6-1 and TRBJ1-5, with a tentative D call TRBD1 (5 bases). V lost 7 bases and J 0 bases, leaving 16 bases between the germline ends. The germline V gene has CDR1 MNHNS and CDR2 SASEGT. CDR3 length: 16 residues. The CDR3 nucleotides are TGTGCCAGCACCTCGACAGAGCATTATAGCAATCAGCCCCAGCATTTT. It yields the protein CASTSTEHYSNQPQHF.

This clonotype occurred a few times. The chain combines TRBV15 with TRBJ2-5, with 8 bases that match TRBD2. CDR3 length: 12 residues. Germline CDR1 reads LNHNV; CDR2 reads YYDKDF (reference sequence). Trimming took 8 bases from V and 5 from J; bases not matched to a gene: 4. The CDR3 nucleotides are TGTGCCACCCGGGAGGGGAGGGAGACCCAGTACTTC. Protein: CATREGRETQYF.

The chain uses TRBV6-1 and TRBJ2-7, with TRBD1 as a possible D gene (6 bases). The CDR3 extends over 18 amino acids. Trimming stripped 3 bases from V and 3 bases from J, with 24 bases between. The germline gives CDR1 MNHNS, CDR2 SASEGT. The chain's CDR3 is CASSDRPLQGSPYYEQYF. The CDR3 coding sequence is TGTGCCAGCAGTGATCGCCCTCTACAGGGTTCCCCCTACTACGAGCAGTACTTC.

V is TRBV7-9 and J is TRBJ1-3; no firm D call. The germline gives CDR1 SEHNR, CDR2 FQNEAQ (reference sequence). There are 15 residues in the CDR3. V was shortened by 2 bases and J by 0 bases, with 8 bases between the two germline ends. CDR3 sequence (DNA): TGTGCCAGCAGCTTACTCGGCTACTCTGGAAACACCATATATTTT. It translates to CASSLLGYSGNTIYF.

The chain employs TRBV10-1 and TRBJ2-5; either TRBD1 or TRBD2 may supply D (5 bases each). Germline CDR1 and CDR2: WNHNN and SYGVQD (reference sequence). The CDR3 consists of 12 residues. The V end lost 6 bases, the J end lost 5 bases, and 10 bases lay between the germline ends. CDR3 sequence reads: CASSEGEETQYF. In DNA, the CDR3 is TGCGCCAGCAGCGAAGGGGAGGAGACCCAGTACTTC.

The chain couples TRBV7-3 to TRBJ2-3; D may be TRBD1 (5 bases). Germline-derived CDR1 and CDR2 are SGHTA and FQGTGA. The CDR3 extends over 14 amino acids. Trimming pared 4 bases from V and 2 bases from J, leaving 10 bases between. The CDR3 here is CASSYDRPTDTQYF. The CDR3 nucleotides read TGTGCCAGCAGCTACGACAGACCCACAGATACGCAGTATTTT.

The rearrangement joins TRBV7-2 to TRBJ1-3; D is unclear. This CDR3 contains 17 residues. V was shortened by 7 bases and J by 4 bases, with 23 bases between the two germline ends. Germline assignment: CDR1 SGHTA and CDR2 FQGNSA. The CDR3: CASNLPAGTLLGNTIYF. CDR3 sequence (DNA): TGTGCCAGCAACCTACCAGCGGGAACGCTTTTGGGAAACACCATATATTTT.

In its sample, this clonotype was seen a few times. This rearrangement joins TRBV29-1 to TRBJ2-2, with a possible D match to TRBD2 (5 bases). Germline loops: CDR1 SQVTM, CDR2 ANQGSEA. V lost 6 bases, J lost 7 bases, and 18 bases lay in between. The CDR3 consists of 14 residues. CDR3 residues: CSVRRATRGGELFF. CDR3 DNA: TGCAGCGTCCGACGGGCCACACGGGGCGGGGAGCTGTTTTTT.

The chain has TRBV29-1 and TRBJ2-7, with 11 bases aligning to TRBD2. Germline loops: CDR1 SQVTM, CDR2 ANQGSEA. The J segment lost 0 bases and the V segment lost 7 bases, leaving 2 bases of the junction unmatched. The CDR3 contains 13 residues. In nucleotides, the CDR3 is TGCAGCGCCCTAGCGGGAGGCTCCTACGAGCAGTACTTC. The encoded protein is CSALAGGSYEQYF.

This clonotype was seen only a few times. V is TRBV28 and J is TRBJ1-5, with D perhaps matching TRBD1 (6 bases). The CDR3 length is 14 residues. Germline CDR1 is MDHEN and CDR2 is SYDVKM. Trimming stripped 2 bases from V and 6 bases from J, with 11 bases between. This chain's CDR3 is CASSLRGGGQPQHF. In DNA, the CDR3 is TGTGCCAGCAGTTTAAGAGGGGGAGGTCAGCCCCAGCATTTT.

This clonotype was counted a few times. The chain links TRBV27 to TRBJ1-2; D possibly corresponds to TRBD1 (5 bases). Trimming pared 4 bases from V and 8 bases from J, leaving 11 bases between. Germline CDR1 reads MNHEY; CDR2 reads SMNVEV (reference sequence). The CDR3 sequence is 12 residues long. The CDR3 protein is CASSYGGDGYTF. In nucleotides, the CDR3 is TGTGCCAGCAGTTACGGGGGGGACGGCTACACCTTC.

This clonotype was observed a few times. The V gene is TRBV28, the J gene TRBJ2-1; D unclear. Germline V CDR1 and CDR2: MDHEN, SYDVKM. V dropped 4 bases and J dropped 9 bases, with 16 bases sitting between them. This CDR3 has 14 amino acids. CDR3 sequence: CASSWTATSGEQFF. CDR3 coding DNA: TGTGCCAGCAGTTGGACCGCAACCTCGGGTGAGCAGTTCTTC. Drawing the rest from reference TRBV28 and TRBJ2-1, the complete variable domain is DVKVTQSSRYLVKRTGEKVFLECVQDMDHENMFWYRQDPGLGLRLIYFSYDVKMKEKGDIPEGYSVSREKKERFSLILESASTNQTSMYLCASSWTATSGEQFFGPGTRLTVL.

This chain uses TRBV7-9 with TRBJ2-1, with 10 bases lining up with TRBD2. Germline trimming cut 5 bases from V and 9 bases from J; bases unmatched to any gene: 13. The CDR3 extends over 16 amino acids. CDR1 and CDR2 (germline): SEHNR, FQNEAQ (reference sequence). CDR3 sequence: CASSRSGTSVKGEQFF. The CDR3 coding sequence is TGTGCCAGCAGCCGATCCGGGACTAGCGTCAAGGGTGAGCAGTTCTTC.